The 4 T cell receptor beta chains listed next were all sequenced from one sample in a study of blood T cell repertoires in COVID-19. Profiled with immunoSEQ multiplex PCR; TCRdb holds only in-frame clones, not every one. This repertoire shows more than 200,000 clones, around 86% found once; its top ten account for roughly 7.2%. The sample comprised PBMCs or T cells enriched from blood (not recorded which). The receptors originated from a man younger than 40 in a cohort exposed to, infected with or recovered from COVID-19 (not recorded which).

The table lists this clone with a few counts. The chain recombines TRBV6-2 or TRBV6-3 with TRBJ2-7, with TRBD1 matching 9 bases. The CDR3 extends over 15 amino acids. V lost 2 bases and J lost 4; bases outside the gene matches: 6. Germline V gene lookup returns CDR1 MNHEY and CDR2 SVGEGT. The CDR3 here is CASSYLGQGRYEQYF. Here the CDR3 DNA reads TGTGCCAGCAGTTACCTGGGACAGGGAAGGTACGAGCAGTACTTC.

V gene TRBV15 combines with J gene TRBJ1-4, with D unclear. Germline loops: CDR1 LNHNV, CDR2 YYDKDF (reference sequence). V was shortened by 0 bases and J by 4 bases, with 12 bases between the two germline ends. The length of the CDR3 is 16 residues. The CDR3 DNA sequence: TGTGCCACCAGCAGAGATCTGGCAGGAAGTAATGAAAAACTGTTTTTT. Encoded protein: CATSRDLAGSNEKLFF. The complete variable domain, with remaining parts taken from reference TRBV15 and TRBJ1-4, reads DAMVIQNPRYQVTQFGKPVTLSCSQTLNHNVMYWYQQKSSQAPKLLFHYYDKDFNNEADTPDNFQSRRPNTSFCFLDIRSPGLGDTAMYLCATSRDLAGSNEKLFFGSGTQLSVL.

This rearrangement joins TRBV3-1 (or the pseudogene TRBV3-2) to TRBJ2-5, with TRBD2 identical over 14 bases. CDR1 and CDR2 (germline): LGHDT, YNNKEL (reference sequence). V dropped 6 bases and J dropped 5; count of bases not matched to a gene: 5. The CDR3 covers 15 residues. This CDR3 reads CASSSGLAGVETQYF. CDR3 nucleotides: TGTGCCAGCAGTTCGGGACTAGCGGGAGTTGAGACCCAGTACTTC.

The rearrangement uses TRBV15 and TRBJ1-2; 12 nucleotides agree with TRBD1. The CDR3 is made up of 19 amino acids. V trimming: 2 bases; J trimming: 2 bases; junction bases outside the gene matches: 12. Germline loops: CDR1 LNHNV, CDR2 YYDKDF (reference sequence). DNA of the CDR3: TGTGCCACCAGCAGAACGAGAGGGACAGGGGGCAACCAGAACTATGGCTACACCTTC. Protein product: CATSRTRGTGGNQNYGYTF.